Sequencing of this TCR beta chain was carried out in a study of vaccination effects on CD4 cells after COVID-19. Study background: Samples came from two convalescent patients 16 days and one week before vaccination. The study's findings and limits: At late timepoints after vaccination, vaccine- and infection-induced clones shrank markedly. Convalescent patients in the study were few, and early post-infection timepoints were absent.

Concerning this clone itself: The antigen is undetermined.

Method: immunoSEQ multiplex PCR; TCRdb's copy keeps in-frame clones and lacks some. The sample holds 40,000 or so clones, 65% to 70% seen once. Prior to sequencing, the ViraFEST assay stimulated PBMC with viral peptide pools, which expanded the antigen-specific CD4+ T cells. Following culture for about ten days, CD4+ T cells were isolated. The individual was infected with SARS-CoV-2 between March and December 2020, as confirmed by PCR. The specimen was CD4+ T cells from PBMCs cultured with a peptide pool, collected before COVID-19 vaccination. The TCR sequence derives from a human donor who had a prior SARS-CoV-2 infection.

The CDR3 loop is CATSDSVWANVLTF. DNA for the CDR3: TGTGCCACCTCCGACAGTGTCTGGGCCAACGTCCTGACTTTC. The chain combines TRBV15 with TRBJ2-6; tentatively, D is TRBD1 (5 bases). The CDR3 contains 14 residues. Per germline, CDR1 LNHNV and CDR2 YYDKDF (reference sequence). Between the trimmed V and J ends, which lost 8 bases and 5 bases, there was a span of 13 bases.